What follows describes a single T cell receptor beta chain. The Susac syndrome patients fit the recently defined diagnostic criteria for definite or probable disease. FACS enriched CD8+ TEMRA cells, while bulk CD8+ and CD4+ were negatively isolated. V lost 0 bases, J lost 0 bases, and 15 bases lay in between. The CDR3 loop spans 17 amino acids. RNA was extracted with the RNeasy kit, and a quantity of about 0.45 to 1 ug was reverse transcribed using random hexamers. Each CDR3 protein gets one entry after TCRdb re-called the immunoSEQ multiplex PCR reads with MiXCR. The table shows more than 150,000 distinct CDR3 sequences, with approximately 94% occurring only once. The sample comes from a study of CD8 T cells in Susac syndrome.

This chain connects TRBV12-3 or TRBV12-4 to TRBJ2-7, with unresolved D. This TCR was recovered from a human donor with Susac syndrome. The sample was CD4+ T cells from PBMCs. CDR3 in amino acids: CASSLALSADLSYEQYF. In DNA form, the CDR3 reads TGTGCCAGCAGTTTAGCGCTTAGTGCCGACCTCTCCTACGAGCAGTACTTC.